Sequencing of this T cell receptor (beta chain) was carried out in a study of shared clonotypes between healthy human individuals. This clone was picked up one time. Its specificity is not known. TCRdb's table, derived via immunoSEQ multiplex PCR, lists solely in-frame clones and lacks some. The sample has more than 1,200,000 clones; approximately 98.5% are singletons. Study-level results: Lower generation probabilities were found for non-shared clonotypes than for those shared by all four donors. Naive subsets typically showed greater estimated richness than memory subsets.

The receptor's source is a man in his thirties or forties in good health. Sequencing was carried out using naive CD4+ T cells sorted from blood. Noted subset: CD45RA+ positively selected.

For the CDR3, the DNA is TGTGCCAGCAGTGTCGGGTCGGCAGCACCAGGGGGGGAGACCCAGTACTTC. Translating it yields CASSVGSAAPGGETQYF. The V and J genes are TRBV25-1 and TRBJ2-5; D perhaps matches TRBD1 (7 bases). This CDR3 has 17 amino acids. The V gene lost 4 bases and the J gene lost 5 bases, with 23 bases spanning the gap. Germline V gene sequence: CDR1 MGHDK, CDR2 SYGVNS.